The T cell receptor (beta chain) described here comes from a study of blood T cell repertoires in COVID-19. Overall study context: Nucleic acid was either cDNA or gDNA, and it came from T cells, B-cell-depleted T cells, or PBMCs.

Profiled with immunoSEQ multiplex PCR; TCRdb holds only in-frame clones, not every one. The sample has about 200,000 clones; 88% are singletons. Germline V lookup: CDR1 MGHRA, CDR2 YSYEKL. The CDR3 loop spans 15 amino acids. Trimming cost V 0 bases and J 1 base, with 7 bases left between them. The source is a man in his forties or fifties with active or convalescent COVID-19. The sample consisted of peripheral blood. V usage is TRBV4-1 and J usage is TRBJ2-1; D uncertain. In DNA, the CDR3 is TGCGCCAGCAGCCAAGATAGATGGTCCTACAATGAGCAGTTCTTC. Translating it yields CASSQDRWSYNEQFF.